Presented here are 17 T cell receptor beta chains from one specimen sequenced in a study of blood T cell repertoires in COVID-19. Assay: immunoSEQ multiplex PCR; the TCRdb copy retains only in-frame clones and omits some. The sample consists of about 120,000 clones, 80% to 90% of them appearing once. Material for sequencing was peripheral blood. These receptors were taken from a man aged 65 to 85 with active or convalescent COVID-19.

The V gene is TRBV27, the J gene TRBJ2-1; 8 nucleotides agree with TRBD1. V was pared by 7 bases and J by 3 bases, with 8 bases of the junction left unmatched. Germline values: CDR1 MNHEY, CDR2 SMNVEV (reference sequence). The CDR3 runs 15 residues. CDR3 nucleotide sequence: TGTGCCAGCAACGGTTTAGGACAGGGCTACAATGAGCAGTTCTTC. Protein sequence: CASNGLGQGYNEQFF.

The chain joins TRBV27 to TRBJ2-7; the D is unclear. V was cut by 3 bases and J by 7 bases, with 19 bases left in between. This CDR3 comprises 15 residues. CDR1 and CDR2 (germline): MNHEY, SMNVEV (reference sequence). The CDR3 bases are TGTGCCAGCAGTTTCCCCCCGGATCTACCCGGGGAGCAGTACTTC. Translation: CASSFPPDLPGEQYF.

This chain connects TRBV7-8 to TRBJ2-5; 7 bases map to TRBD2. The junction had 4 bases not matched to a gene; V was cut back by 5 bases and J by 1 base. Germline V lookup: CDR1 SGHVS, CDR2 FQNEAQ. The CDR3 totals 14 residues. The CDR3 bases are TGTGCCAGCAGCCCACTAGCGACCCAAGAGACCCAGTACTTC. Its translation: CASSPLATQETQYF.

The chain couples TRBV3-1 (or the pseudogene TRBV3-2) to TRBJ2-4; 7 bases align to TRBD2. The CDR3 runs to 15 residues. Trimming took 6 bases from V and 0 from J; bases not matched to a gene: 5. Germline loops: CDR1 LGHDT, CDR2 YNNKEL (reference sequence). CDR3: CASRQSGIAKNIQYF. In nucleotides, the CDR3 is TGTGCCAGCAGACAAAGCGGGATAGCCAAAAACATTCAGTACTTC.

The CDR3 here is CASSGGLAGVIETQYF. In DNA, the CDR3 is TGTGCCAGCAGCGGGGGGCTAGCGGGAGTTATAGAGACCCAGTACTTC. The J gene is TRBJ2-5, the V gene TRBV11-1; TRBD2 matches at 10 bases. V lost 5 bases, J lost 4 bases, and 10 bases stayed unmatched. CDR3 length equals 16 residues. The V gene's germline CDR1 is SGHAT and CDR2 FQDESV (reference sequence).

The genes are TRBV10-3 and TRBJ2-5, with 10 bases fitting TRBD1. The CDR3 has 14 residues. Germline values: CDR1 ENHRY, CDR2 SYGVKD. Trimming removed 7 bases from V and 3 bases from J; junction bases left unmatched: 5. CDR3 bases: TGTGCCATCACAGAGGGACAGGGGAAAGAGACCCAGTACTTC. Protein product: CAITEGQGKETQYF.

The chain recombines TRBV5-1 with TRBJ2-1; a weak D match, TRBD1 (5 bases). Germline V gives CDR1 SGHRS, CDR2 YFSETQ. The CDR3 spans 13 residues. V shed 6 bases and J shed 7 bases, with 14 bases lying between them. The CDR3 coding sequence is TGCGCCAGCACCGCGGACAATACGAATGAGCAGTTCTTC. It is translated as CASTADNTNEQFF. Complete variable domain (other parts from reference TRBV5-1 and TRBJ2-1): KAGVTQTPRYLIKTRGQQVTLSCSPISGHRSVSWYQQTPGQGLQFLFEYFSETQRNKGNFPGRFSGRQFSNSRSEMNVSTLELGDSALYLCASTADNTNEQFFGPGTRLTVL.

The rearrangement links TRBV6-1 to TRBJ2-1, with 9 bases matching TRBD2. The ends lost 0 bases at V and 6 bases at J; junction bases unmatched: 6. The CDR3 extends over 16 amino acids. Germline V gives CDR1 MNHNS, CDR2 SASEGT. The CDR3 DNA follows: TGTGCCAGCAGTGAAGCTCTAGCGGGGTCTTTCAATGAGCAGTTCTTC. As protein: CASSEALAGSFNEQFF.

This sequence joins TRBV10-3 and TRBJ2-3; D is possibly TRBD1 (7 bases). Between the trimmed V and J ends, which lost 7 bases and 10 bases, there was a span of 15 bases. The CDR3 has 12 amino acids. The germline V gene has CDR1 ENHRY and CDR2 SYGVKD. Written as DNA, the CDR3 is TGTGCCATCAATGCTCGCGGGACAGCGCAGTATTTT. As protein: CAINARGTAQYF.

The chain recombines TRBV10-3 with TRBJ1-3; perhaps TRBD1 as D (6 bases). CDR1 is ENHRY, CDR2 SYGVKD, per germline. V was clipped by 5 bases and J by 1 base, with 18 bases between them. The length of the CDR3 is 17 residues. The CDR3 DNA follows: TGTGCCATCAGTACCAGGGGCCTGGGGGAGTCTGGAAACACCATATATTTT. It specifies CAISTRGLGESGNTIYF.

The chain is built from TRBV11-2 and TRBJ2-1; TRBD2 aligns across 10 bases. The V gene end was trimmed by 3 bases and the J gene end by 4 bases; junction bases not matched to a gene: 6. The CDR3 contains 16 residues. Germline V gene lookup returns CDR1 SGHAT and CDR2 FQNNGV. The CDR3 spells CASSFEASGSYNEQFF. The DNA for the CDR3 is TGTGCCAGCAGCTTTGAAGCTAGCGGGAGTTACAATGAGCAGTTCTTC.

V gene TRBV24-1 combines with J gene TRBJ2-7; 9 positions match TRBD1. CDR3 length: 13 amino acids. V shed 9 bases and J 5 bases; nucleotides not matched to a gene: 7. Germline CDR1 KGHDR, CDR2 SFDVKD. CDR3 loop: CATYRDRDDEQYF. The CDR3 region has the DNA TGTGCCACCTACCGGGACAGGGACGACGAGCAGTACTTC.

This clone was detected only once. J is TRBJ2-7 and V is TRBV24-1; 15 bases match TRBD2. V trimming: 3 bases; J trimming: 3 bases; junction bases outside the gene matches: 2. From germline, CDR1 is KGHDR and CDR2 SFDVKD. The CDR3 length is 16 residues. This CDR3 reads CATSDGTSGGIYEQYF. CDR3 nucleotides: TGTGCCACCAGTGATGGGACTAGCGGGGGGATCTACGAGCAGTACTTC.

The chain links TRBV11-2 to TRBJ2-6, with TRBD2 identical over 8 bases. There are 17 residues in the CDR3. Unmatched junction bases numbered 10, after V lost 6 bases and J lost 3 bases. Germline V gives CDR1 SGHAT, CDR2 FQNNGV. The CDR3 DNA is TGTGCCAGCAGACGTACTCCGGGAGGGCGTGGGGCCAACGTCCTGACTTTC. It is translated as CASRRTPGGRGANVLTF.

This clone was seen a handful of times. The chain links TRBV19 to TRBJ2-1; TRBD2 matches 10 bases. Germline CDR1 LNHDA, CDR2 SQIVND (reference sequence). CDR3 length: 16 amino acids. V lost 3 bases and J lost 2; bases outside the gene matches: 4. CDR3 region: CASSIASGRAYNEQFF. The CDR3 coding sequence is TGTGCCAGTAGTATTGCCAGCGGGAGGGCCTACAATGAGCAGTTCTTC.

The chain carries TRBV30 and TRBJ2-3; 8 bases agree with TRBD2. Germline CDR1 and CDR2: GTSNPN and SVGIG (reference sequence). The junction had 7 bases not matched to a gene; V was cut back by 5 bases and J by 0 bases. The CDR3 contains 15 residues. For the CDR3, the DNA is TGTGCCTGGCGCCGGGGGGGAACTAGCACAGATACGCAGTATTTT. Translation: CAWRRGGTSTDTQYF. Full variable domain (rest looked up from reference TRBV30 and TRBJ2-3): SQTIHQWPATLVQPVGSPLSLECTVEGTSNPNLYWYRQAAGRGLQLLFYSVGIGQISSEVPQNLSASRPQDRQFILSSKKLLLSDSGFYLCAWRRGGTSTDTQYFGPGTRLTVL.

DNA of the CDR3: TGCGCCAGCAGACCCGGGACAGGGGACGAGCAGTACTTC. It yields the protein CASRPGTGDEQYF. The V call is TRBV5-1, the J call TRBJ2-7; 10 bases are shared with TRBD1. Germline values: CDR1 SGHRS, CDR2 YFSETQ. After removal of 5 bases from V and 5 bases from J, the junction contained 4 bases not matched to a gene. The CDR3 contains 13 residues.